This is a list of T cell receptor beta chains from one sample in a study of blood T cells in healthy people across ages. MiXCR, run by TCRdb on the 5' RACE reads, gives a single entry per CDR3 protein. The sample gives almost 300,000 distinct CDR3 sequences, 27% of which show up once; approximately 28% is in the top ten. The sequenced sample consisted of blood. Source of these receptors: a woman aged 70-85 years in good health. Both conserved end residues are part of each CDR3. The D gene is left open where the match is weak. Size values are once, few and many counts, or a class for expanded clones, and some rows have none.

clone_size	v_call	cdr3_length	d_call	j_call	cdr3_aa	cdr3_nt
few	TRBV12-3/TRBV12-4	14	NA	TRBJ1-2	CASSFRGDNYGYTF	TGTGCCAGCAGTTTCCGGGGGGATAACTATGGCTACACCTTC
few	TRBV5-5	13	TRBD1	TRBJ1-5	CASSVTGGKPQHF	TGTGCCAGCAGCGTGACAGGGGGGAAGCCCCAGCATTTT
few	TRBV20-1	13	TRBD2	TRBJ2-1	CSAGYGGSNEQFF	TGCAGTGCAGGTTATGGCGGGAGCAATGAGCAGTTCTTC
NA	TRBV10-3	16	TRBD2	TRBJ2-3	CAIRRDSGASTDTQYF	TGTGCCATCAGGAGGGATAGCGGGGCCAGCACAGATACGCAGTATTTT
NA	TRBV28	14	NA	TRBJ2-7	CASSLSGKRHEQYF	TGTGCCAGCAGTTTGTCAGGGAAACGGCACGAGCAGTACTTC
NA	TRBV12-3/TRBV12-4	15	TRBD2	TRBJ2-1	CASSSLAGAGYEQFF	TGTGCCAGCAGCTCGCTAGCGGGAGCTGGCTATGAGCAGTTCTTC
NA	TRBV20-1	14	NA	TRBJ1-6	CSARPGQSSSPLHF	TGCAGTGCTAGGCCCGGACAGAGTAGCTCACCCCTCCACTTT
NA	TRBV7-6	13	NA	TRBJ2-5	CASRRTRKETQYF	TGTGCCAGCAGACGTACTAGAAAGGAGACCCAGTACTTC
NA	TRBV5-1	13	NA	TRBJ2-5	CASMPDSQETQYF	TGCGCCAGCATGCCGGACAGTCAAGAGACCCAGTACTTC
NA	TRBV10-3	15	TRBD1	TRBJ2-7	CAISGAGTDTYEQYF	TGTGCCATCAGTGGAGCCGGGACAGATACCTACGAGCAGTACTTC
NA	TRBV2	15	TRBD2	TRBJ2-1	CASSGRETFYNEQFF	TGTGCCAGCAGTGGGCGGGAGACGTTCTACAATGAGCAGTTCTTC
NA	TRBV20-1	11	TRBD1	TRBJ2-7	CSANTGGEQYF	TGCAGTGCCAATACAGGGGGCGAGCAGTACTTC
NA	TRBV5-5	15	TRBD2	TRBJ2-5	CASSLQLAGVGEQYF	TGTGCCAGCAGTTTACAACTAGCGGGAGTAGGAGAGCAGTACTTC
NA	TRBV20-1	13	NA	TRBJ1-4	CSARTATNEKLFF	TGCAGTGCTCGGACAGCAACTAATGAAAAACTGTTTTTT